This T cell receptor beta chain was recovered during a study of technical replicates of blood from a handful of donors. Per germline, CDR1 KGHSH and CDR2 LQKENI. The length of the CDR3 is 13 residues. Trimming took off 1 base at V and 4 bases at J, with 7 bases between the two ends. Some clones are missing from TCRdb's copy, which holds only in-frame ones; the method was immunoSEQ multiplex PCR. In the table there are approximately 80,000 clones, 89% of which are singletons. The sequence came from a human donor in good health. Sequencing was performed on T cells isolated from PBMCs. This sequence joins TRBV18 and TRBJ2-5; D not resolved. This CDR3 reads CASSPQRSETQYF. CDR3 DNA: TGTGCCAGCTCACCACAACGGTCAGAGACCCAGTACTTC.